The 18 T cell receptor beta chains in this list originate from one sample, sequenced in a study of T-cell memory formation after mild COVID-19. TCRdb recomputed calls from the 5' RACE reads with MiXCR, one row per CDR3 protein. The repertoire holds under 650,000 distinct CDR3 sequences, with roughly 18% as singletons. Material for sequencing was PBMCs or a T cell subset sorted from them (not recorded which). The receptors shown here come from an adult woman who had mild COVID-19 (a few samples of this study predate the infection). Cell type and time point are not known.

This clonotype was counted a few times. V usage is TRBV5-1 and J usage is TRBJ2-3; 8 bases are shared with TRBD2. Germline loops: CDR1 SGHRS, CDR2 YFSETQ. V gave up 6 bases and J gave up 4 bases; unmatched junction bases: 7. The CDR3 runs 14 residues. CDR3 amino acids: CASTPSGSSDTQYF. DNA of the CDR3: TGCGCCAGCACCCCAAGCGGGAGTTCAGATACGCAGTATTTT. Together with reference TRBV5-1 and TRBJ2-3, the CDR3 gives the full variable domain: KAGVTQTPRYLIKTRGQQVTLSCSPISGHRSVSWYQQTPGQGLQFLFEYFSETQRNKGNFPGRFSGRQFSNSRSEMNVSTLELGDSALYLCASTPSGSSDTQYFGPGTRLTVL.

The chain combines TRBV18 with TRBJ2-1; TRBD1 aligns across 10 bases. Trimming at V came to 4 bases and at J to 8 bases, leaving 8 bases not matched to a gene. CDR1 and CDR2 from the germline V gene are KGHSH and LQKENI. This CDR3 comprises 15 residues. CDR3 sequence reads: CASSLFGQGGDEQFF. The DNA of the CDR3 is TGTGCCAGCTCACTCTTCGGACAGGGGGGCGATGAGCAGTTCTTC.

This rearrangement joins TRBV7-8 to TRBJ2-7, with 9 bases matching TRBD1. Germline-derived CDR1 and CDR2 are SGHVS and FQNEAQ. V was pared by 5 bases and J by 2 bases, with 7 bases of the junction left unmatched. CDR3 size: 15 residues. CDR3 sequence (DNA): TGTGCCAGCAGCAAACGGGACAGGGCGGCCTACGAGCAGTACTTC. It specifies CASSKRDRAAYEQYF.

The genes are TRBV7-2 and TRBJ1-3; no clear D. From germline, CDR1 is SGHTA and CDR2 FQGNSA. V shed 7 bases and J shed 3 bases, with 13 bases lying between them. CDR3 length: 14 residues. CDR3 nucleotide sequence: TGTGCCAGCAACGTCCAGGAGAATGGAAACACCATATATTTT. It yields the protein CASNVQENGNTIYF.

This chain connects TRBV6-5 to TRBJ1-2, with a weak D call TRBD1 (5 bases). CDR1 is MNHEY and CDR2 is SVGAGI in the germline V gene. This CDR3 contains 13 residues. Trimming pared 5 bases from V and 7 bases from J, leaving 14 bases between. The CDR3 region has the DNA TGTGCCAGCAGTCCAAATAGTGGGGGTGGCTACACCTTC. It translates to CASSPNSGGGYTF.

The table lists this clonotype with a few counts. The CDR3 nucleotides are TGTGCCAGCGGGGCATCCTACGAGCAGTACTTC. Translation: CASGASYEQYF. The V and J genes are TRBV6-5 and TRBJ2-7; tentative D call: TRBD1 (5 bases). From germline, CDR1 is MNHEY and CDR2 SVGAGI. V dropped 8 bases and J dropped 1 base, with 6 bases sitting between them. This CDR3 is 11 amino acids long.

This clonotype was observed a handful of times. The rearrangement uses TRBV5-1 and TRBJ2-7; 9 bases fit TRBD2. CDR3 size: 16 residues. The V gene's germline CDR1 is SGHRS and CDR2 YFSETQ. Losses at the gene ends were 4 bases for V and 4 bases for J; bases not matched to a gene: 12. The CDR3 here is CASSDISAGGLYEQYF. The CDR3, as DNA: TGCGCCAGCAGCGATATCTCAGCGGGAGGATTGTACGAGCAGTACTTC.

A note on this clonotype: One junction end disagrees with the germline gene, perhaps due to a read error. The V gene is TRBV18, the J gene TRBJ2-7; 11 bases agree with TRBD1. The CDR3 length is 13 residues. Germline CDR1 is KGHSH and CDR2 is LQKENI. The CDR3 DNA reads TGTGCCAGCTTTTTCCAGGACAGGGGGCGAATGGACTTC. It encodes CASFFQDRGRMDF.

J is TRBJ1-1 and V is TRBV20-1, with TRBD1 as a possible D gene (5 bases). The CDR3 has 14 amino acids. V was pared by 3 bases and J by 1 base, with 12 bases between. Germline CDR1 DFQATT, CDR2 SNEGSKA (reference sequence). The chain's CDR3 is CSASADMGNTEAFF. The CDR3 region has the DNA TGCAGTGCTAGCGCGGACATGGGGAACACTGAAGCTTTCTTT.

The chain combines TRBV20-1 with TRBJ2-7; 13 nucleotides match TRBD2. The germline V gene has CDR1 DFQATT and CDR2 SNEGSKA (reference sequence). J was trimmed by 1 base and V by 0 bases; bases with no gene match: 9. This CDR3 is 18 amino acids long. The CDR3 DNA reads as TGCAGTGCTAGAGATGGACTAGCGGGAGTCTTTTCATCCTACGAGCAGTACTTC. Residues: CSARDGLAGVFSSYEQYF.

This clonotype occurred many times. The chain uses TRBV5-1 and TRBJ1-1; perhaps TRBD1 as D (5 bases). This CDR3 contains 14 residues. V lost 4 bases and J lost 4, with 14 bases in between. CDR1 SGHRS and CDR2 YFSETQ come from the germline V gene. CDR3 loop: CASSGMGEGTEAFF. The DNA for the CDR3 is TGCGCCAGCAGCGGCATGGGGGAGGGCACTGAAGCTTTCTTT.

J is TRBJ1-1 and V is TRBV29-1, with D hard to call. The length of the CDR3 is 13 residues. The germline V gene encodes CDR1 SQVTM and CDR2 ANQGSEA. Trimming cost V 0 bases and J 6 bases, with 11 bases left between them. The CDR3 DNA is TGCAGCGTTGAAGAAAGGGCTGCCCCTGAAGCTTTCTTT. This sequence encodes CSVEERAAPEAFF.

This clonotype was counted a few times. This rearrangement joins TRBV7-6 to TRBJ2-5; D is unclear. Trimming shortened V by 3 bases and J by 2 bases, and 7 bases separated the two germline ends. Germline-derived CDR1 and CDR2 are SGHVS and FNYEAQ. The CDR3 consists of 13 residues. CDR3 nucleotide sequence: TGTGCCAGCAGCTTCTCCAGACAAGAGACCCAGTACTTC. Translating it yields CASSFSRQETQYF. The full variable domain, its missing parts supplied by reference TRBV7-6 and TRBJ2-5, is GAGVSQSPRYKVTKRGQDVALRCDPISGHVSLYWYRQALGQGPEFLTYFNYEAQQDKSGLPNDRFSAERPEGSISTLTIQRTEQRDSAMYRCASSFSRQETQYFGPGTRLLVL.

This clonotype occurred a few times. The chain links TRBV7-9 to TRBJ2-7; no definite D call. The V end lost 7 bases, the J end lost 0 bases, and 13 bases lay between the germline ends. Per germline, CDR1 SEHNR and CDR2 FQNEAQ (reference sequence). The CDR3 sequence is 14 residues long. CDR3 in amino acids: CASIKVGSSYEQYF. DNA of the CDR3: TGTGCCAGCATCAAGGTGGGCAGCTCCTACGAGCAGTACTTC.

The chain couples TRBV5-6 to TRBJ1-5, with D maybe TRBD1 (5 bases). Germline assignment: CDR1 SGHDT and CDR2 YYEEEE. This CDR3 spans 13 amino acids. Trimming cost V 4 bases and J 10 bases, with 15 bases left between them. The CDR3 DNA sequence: TGTGCCAGCAGCCCAGGGTACGGTCGTCCCCAGCATTTT. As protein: CASSPGYGRPQHF. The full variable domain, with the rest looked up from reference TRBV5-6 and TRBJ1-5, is DAGVTQSPTHLIKTRGQQVTLRCSPKSGHDTVSWYQQALGQGPQFIFQYYEEEERQRGNFPDRFSGHQFPNYSSELNVNALLLGDSALYLCASSPGYGRPQHFGDGTRLSIL.

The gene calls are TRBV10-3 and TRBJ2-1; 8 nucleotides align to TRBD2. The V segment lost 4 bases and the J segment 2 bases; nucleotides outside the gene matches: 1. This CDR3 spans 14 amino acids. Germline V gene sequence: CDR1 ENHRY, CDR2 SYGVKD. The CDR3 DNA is TGTGCCATCAGTGCGGGGGGGCCCTACAATGAGCAGTTCTTC. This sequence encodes CAISAGGPYNEQFF.

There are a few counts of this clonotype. CDR3 loop: CSVEIHGRANTGELFF. The CDR3 DNA follows: TGCAGCGTTGAAATCCACGGACGCGCGAACACCGGGGAGCTGTTTTTT. The V gene is TRBV29-1, the J gene TRBJ2-2; D uncertain. The CDR3 runs to 16 residues. From germline, CDR1 is SQVTM and CDR2 ANQGSEA. Trimming stripped 2 bases from V and 0 bases from J, with 13 bases between.

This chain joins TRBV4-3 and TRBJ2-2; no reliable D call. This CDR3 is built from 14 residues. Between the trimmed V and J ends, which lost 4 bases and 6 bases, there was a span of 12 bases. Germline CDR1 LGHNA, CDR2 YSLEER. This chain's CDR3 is CASSPGYPSGELFF. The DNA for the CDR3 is TGCGCCAGCAGCCCCGGTTACCCCTCCGGGGAGCTGTTTTTT.